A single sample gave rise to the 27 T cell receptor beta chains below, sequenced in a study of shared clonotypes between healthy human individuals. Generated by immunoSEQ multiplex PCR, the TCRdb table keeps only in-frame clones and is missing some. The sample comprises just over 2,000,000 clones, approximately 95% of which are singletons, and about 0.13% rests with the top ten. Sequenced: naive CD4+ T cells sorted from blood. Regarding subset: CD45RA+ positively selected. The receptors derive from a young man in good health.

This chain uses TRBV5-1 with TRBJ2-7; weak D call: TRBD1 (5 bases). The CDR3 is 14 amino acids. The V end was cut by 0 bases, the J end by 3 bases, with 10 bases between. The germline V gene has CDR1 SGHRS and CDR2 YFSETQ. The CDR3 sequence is CASSLGPGYYEQYF. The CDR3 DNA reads TGCGCCAGCAGCTTGGGGCCAGGGTACTACGAGCAGTACTTC.

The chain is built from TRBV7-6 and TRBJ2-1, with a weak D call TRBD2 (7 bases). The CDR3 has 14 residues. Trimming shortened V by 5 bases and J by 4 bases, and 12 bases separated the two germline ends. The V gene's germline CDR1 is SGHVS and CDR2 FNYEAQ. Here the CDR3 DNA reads TGTGCCAGCAGCCTAAGGGGGGGATACAATGAGCAGTTCTTC. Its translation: CASSLRGGYNEQFF.

CDR3 DNA: TGTGCCAGCAGCGTAGCGGCCCGGGAGGGACAAGAAAAACTGTTTTTT. Translating it yields CASSVAAREGQEKLFF. The J gene is TRBJ1-4, the V gene TRBV9, with D possibly TRBD1 on 6 matching bases. The CDR3 runs to 16 residues. Germline assignment: CDR1 SGDLS and CDR2 YYNGEE. V was trimmed by 0 bases and J by 8 bases, leaving 17 bases between them.

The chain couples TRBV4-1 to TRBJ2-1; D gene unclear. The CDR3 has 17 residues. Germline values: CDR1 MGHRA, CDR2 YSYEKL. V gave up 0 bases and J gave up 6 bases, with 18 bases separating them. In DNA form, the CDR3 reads TGCGCCAGCAGCCAAGATGCTGGGCAACGATTTATCAATGAGCAGTTCTTC. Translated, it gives CASSQDAGQRFINEQFF.

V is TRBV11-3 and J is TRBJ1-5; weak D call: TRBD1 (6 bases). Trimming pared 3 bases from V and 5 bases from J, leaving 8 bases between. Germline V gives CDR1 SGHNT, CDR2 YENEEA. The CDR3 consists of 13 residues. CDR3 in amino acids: CASSLDRDQPQHF. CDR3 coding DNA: TGTGCCAGCAGCTTGGACAGAGATCAGCCCCAGCATTTT.

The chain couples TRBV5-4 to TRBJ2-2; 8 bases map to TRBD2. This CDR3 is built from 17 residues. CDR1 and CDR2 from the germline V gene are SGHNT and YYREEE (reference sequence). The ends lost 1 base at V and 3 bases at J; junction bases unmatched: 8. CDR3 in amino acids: CASSLLYSGDDTGELFF. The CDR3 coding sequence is TGTGCCAGCAGCTTGTTGTATAGCGGGGATGACACCGGGGAGCTGTTTTTT. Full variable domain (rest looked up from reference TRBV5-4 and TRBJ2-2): ETGVTQSPTHLIKTRGQQVTLRCSSQSGHNTVSWYQQALGQGPQFIFQYYREEENGRGNFPPRFSGLQFPNYSSELNVNALELDDSALYLCASSLLYSGDDTGELFFGEGSRLTVL.

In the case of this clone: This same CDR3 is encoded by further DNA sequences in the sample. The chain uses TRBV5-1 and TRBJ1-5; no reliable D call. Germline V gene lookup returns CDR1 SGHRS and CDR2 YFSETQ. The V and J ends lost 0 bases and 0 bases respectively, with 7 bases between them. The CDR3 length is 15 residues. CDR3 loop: CASSLDSYSNQPQHF. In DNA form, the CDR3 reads TGCGCCAGCAGCTTGGATAGTTATAGCAATCAGCCCCAGCATTTT.

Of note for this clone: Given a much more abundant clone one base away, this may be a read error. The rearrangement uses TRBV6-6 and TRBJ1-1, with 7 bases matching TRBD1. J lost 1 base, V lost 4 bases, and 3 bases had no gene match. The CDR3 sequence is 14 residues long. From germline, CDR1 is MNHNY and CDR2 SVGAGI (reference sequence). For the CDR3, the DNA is TGTGCCAGCAGTTTGGGACAGACGAACACTGAAGCTTTCTTT. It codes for CASSLGQTNTEAFF.

CDR3 nucleotide sequence: TGCGCCAGCAGGGAGGAACCTGCGGCAGGGCAGTACTTC. This encodes CASREEPAAGQYF. V and J are TRBV5-1 and TRBJ2-7; weak D call: TRBD2 (5 bases). V lost 5 bases and J 9 bases, leaving 18 bases between the germline ends. CDR1 SGHRS and CDR2 YFSETQ come from the germline V gene. The CDR3 consists of 13 residues.

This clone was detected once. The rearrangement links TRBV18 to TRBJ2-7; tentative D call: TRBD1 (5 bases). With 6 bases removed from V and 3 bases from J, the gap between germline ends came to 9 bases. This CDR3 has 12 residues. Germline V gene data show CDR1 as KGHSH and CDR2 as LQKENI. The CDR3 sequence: CASSQTDYEQYF. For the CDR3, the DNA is TGTGCCAGCTCGCAGACAGACTACGAGCAGTACTTC.

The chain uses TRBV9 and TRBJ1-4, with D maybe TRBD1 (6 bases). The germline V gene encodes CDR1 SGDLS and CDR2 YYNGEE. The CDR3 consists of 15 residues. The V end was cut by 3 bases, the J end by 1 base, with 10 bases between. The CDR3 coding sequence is TGTGCCAGCAGCGCAACGGACAGAACTAATGAAAAACTGTTTTTT. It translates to CASSATDRTNEKLFF.

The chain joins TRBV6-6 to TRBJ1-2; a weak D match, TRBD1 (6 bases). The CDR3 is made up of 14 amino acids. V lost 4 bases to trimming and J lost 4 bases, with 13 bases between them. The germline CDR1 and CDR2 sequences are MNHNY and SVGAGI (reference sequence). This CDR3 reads CASSWGAEGYGYTF. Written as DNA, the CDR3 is TGTGCCAGCAGTTGGGGGGCCGAGGGCTATGGCTACACCTTC.

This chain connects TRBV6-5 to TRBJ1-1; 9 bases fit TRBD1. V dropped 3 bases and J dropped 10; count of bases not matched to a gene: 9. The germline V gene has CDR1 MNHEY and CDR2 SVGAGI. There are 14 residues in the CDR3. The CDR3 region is CASSYSGQGSRAFF. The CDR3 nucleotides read TGTGCCAGCAGTTATTCTGGACAGGGGTCCCGAGCTTTCTTT.

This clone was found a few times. CDR3 loop: CASGRTGEDGELFF. CDR3 nucleotides: TGTGCCAGCGGCCGAACAGGGGAGGACGGGGAGCTGTTTTTT. The V gene is TRBV27, the J gene TRBJ2-2; D is possibly TRBD1 (7 bases). There are 14 residues in the CDR3. CDR1 and CDR2 (germline): MNHEY, SMNVEV (reference sequence). V was pared by 8 bases and J by 7 bases, with 17 bases between.

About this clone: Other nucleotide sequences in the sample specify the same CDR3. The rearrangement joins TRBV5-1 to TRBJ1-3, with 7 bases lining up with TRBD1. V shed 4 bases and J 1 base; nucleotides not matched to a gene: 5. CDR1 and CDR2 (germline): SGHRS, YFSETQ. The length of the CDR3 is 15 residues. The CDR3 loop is CASSLRQGSGNTIYF. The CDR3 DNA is TGCGCCAGCAGCCTAAGACAGGGTTCTGGAAACACCATATATTTT.

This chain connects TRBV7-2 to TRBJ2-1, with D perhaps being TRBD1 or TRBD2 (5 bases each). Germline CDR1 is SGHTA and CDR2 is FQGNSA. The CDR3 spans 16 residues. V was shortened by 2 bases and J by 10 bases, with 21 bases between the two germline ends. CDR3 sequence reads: CASSLLGTTALREQFF. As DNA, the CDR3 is TGTGCCAGCAGCTTATTGGGGACGACAGCTCTCAGAGAGCAGTTCTTC.

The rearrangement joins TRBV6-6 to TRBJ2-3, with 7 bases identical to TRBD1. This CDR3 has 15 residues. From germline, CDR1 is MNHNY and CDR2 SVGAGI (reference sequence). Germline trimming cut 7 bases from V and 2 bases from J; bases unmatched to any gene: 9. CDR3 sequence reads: CASTRDSLHTDTQYF. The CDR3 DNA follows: TGTGCCAGCACCCGGGACAGCCTCCACACAGATACGCAGTATTTT.

The DNA for the CDR3 is TGTGCCAGCAACCAGGAGGGATATTCCTATGGCTACACCTTC. Its translation: CASNQEGYSYGYTF. This chain connects TRBV9 to TRBJ1-2; D gene unclear. Deletions cut 6 bases from V and 4 bases from J, with 16 bases between. This CDR3 region has 14 residues. Looked up from germline, CDR1 is SGDLS and CDR2 is YYNGEE.

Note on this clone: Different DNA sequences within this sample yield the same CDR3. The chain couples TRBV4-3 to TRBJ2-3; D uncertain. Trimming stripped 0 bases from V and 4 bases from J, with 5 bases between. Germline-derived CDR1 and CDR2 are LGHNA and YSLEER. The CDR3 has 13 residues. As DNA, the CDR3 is TGCGCCAGCAGCCAAGATTTAGCAGATACGCAGTATTTT. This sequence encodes CASSQDLADTQYF.

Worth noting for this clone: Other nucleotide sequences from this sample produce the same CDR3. This CDR3 reads CASSYSAGSTDTQYF. DNA of the CDR3: TGTGCCAGCAGTTACTCGGCGGGAAGCACAGATACGCAGTATTTT. The chain has TRBV6-5 and TRBJ2-3; D perhaps matches TRBD2 (6 bases). Trimming left V 0 bases short and J 0 bases short, with 7 bases between. Germline V gene lookup returns CDR1 MNHEY and CDR2 SVGAGI. This CDR3 spans 15 amino acids.

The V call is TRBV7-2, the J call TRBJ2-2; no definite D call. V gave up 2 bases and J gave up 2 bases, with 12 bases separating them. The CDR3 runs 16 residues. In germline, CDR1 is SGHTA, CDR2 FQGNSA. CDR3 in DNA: TGTGCCAGCAGCTTAATTGGCCTCGTCAACACCGGGGAGCTGTTTTTT. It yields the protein CASSLIGLVNTGELFF.

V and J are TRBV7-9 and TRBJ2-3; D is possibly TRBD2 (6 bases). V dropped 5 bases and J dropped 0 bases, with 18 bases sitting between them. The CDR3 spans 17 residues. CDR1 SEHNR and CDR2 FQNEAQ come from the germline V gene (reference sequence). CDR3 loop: CASSLPGSLMSTDTQYF. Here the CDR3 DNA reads TGTGCCAGCAGCCTACCCGGGAGCTTAATGAGCACAGATACGCAGTATTTT. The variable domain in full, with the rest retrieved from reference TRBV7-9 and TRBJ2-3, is DTGVSQNPRHKITKRGQNVTFRCDPISEHNRLYWYRQTLGQGPEFLTYFQNEAQLEKSRLLSDRFSAERPKGSFSTLEIQRTEQGDSAMYLCASSLPGSLMSTDTQYFGPGTRLTVL.

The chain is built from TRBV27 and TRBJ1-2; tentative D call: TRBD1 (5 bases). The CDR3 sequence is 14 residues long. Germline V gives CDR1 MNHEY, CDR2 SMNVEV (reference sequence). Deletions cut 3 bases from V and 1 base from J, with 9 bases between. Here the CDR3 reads CASSLGRLNYGYTF. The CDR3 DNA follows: TGTGCCAGCAGTTTGGGGCGGCTTAACTATGGCTACACCTTC.

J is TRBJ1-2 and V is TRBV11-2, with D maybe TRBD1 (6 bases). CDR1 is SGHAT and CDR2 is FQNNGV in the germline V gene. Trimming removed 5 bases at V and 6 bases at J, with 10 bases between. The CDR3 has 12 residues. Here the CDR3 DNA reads TGTGCCAGCAGCGTCACAGGGAATGGCTACACCTTC. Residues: CASSVTGNGYTF.

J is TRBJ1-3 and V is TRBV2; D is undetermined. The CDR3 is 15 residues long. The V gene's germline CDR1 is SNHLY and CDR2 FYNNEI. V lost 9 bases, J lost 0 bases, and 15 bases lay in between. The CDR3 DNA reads TGTGCCAGTAGGGAGTTCGAGCTCTCTGGAAACACCATATATTTT. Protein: CASREFELSGNTIYF.

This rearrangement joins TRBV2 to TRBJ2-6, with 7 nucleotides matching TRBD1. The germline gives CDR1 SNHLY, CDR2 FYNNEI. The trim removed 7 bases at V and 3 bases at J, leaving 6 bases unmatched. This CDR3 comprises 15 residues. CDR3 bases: TGTGCCAGCACCAACGACAGGGTTGGGGCCAACGTCCTGACTTTC. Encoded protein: CASTNDRVGANVLTF.

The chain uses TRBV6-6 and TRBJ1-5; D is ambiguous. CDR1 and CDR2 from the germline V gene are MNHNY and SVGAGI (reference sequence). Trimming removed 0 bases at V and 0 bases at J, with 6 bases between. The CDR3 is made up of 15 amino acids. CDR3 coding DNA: TGTGCCAGCAGTTACTCGACGGATAGCAATCAGCCCCAGCATTTT. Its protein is CASSYSTDSNQPQHF.